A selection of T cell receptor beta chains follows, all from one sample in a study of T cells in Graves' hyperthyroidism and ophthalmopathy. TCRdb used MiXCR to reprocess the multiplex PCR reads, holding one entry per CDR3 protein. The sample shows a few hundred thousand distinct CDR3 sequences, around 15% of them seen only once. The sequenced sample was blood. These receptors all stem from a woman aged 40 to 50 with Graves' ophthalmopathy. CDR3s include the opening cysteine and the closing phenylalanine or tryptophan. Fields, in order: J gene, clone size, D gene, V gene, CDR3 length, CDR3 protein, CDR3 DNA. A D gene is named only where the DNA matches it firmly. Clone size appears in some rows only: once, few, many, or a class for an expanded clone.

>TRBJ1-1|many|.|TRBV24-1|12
CATSDAGPEAFF
TGTGCCACCAGTGATGCGGGACCTGAAGCTTTCTTT
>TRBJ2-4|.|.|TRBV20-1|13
CSARGRYKNIQYF
TGCAGTGCTCGTGGCAGGTACAAAAACATTCAGTACTTC
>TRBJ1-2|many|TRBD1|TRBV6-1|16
CASSEVGRGLIYGYTF
TGTGCCAGCAGTGAAGTGGGCAGGGGGCTGATCTATGGCTACACCTTC
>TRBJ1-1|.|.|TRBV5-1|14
CASSLAGANTEAFF
TGCGCCAGCAGCTTGGCGGGTGCGAACACTGAAGCTTTCTTT
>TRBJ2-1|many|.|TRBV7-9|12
CASSSDRMVQFF
TGTGCCAGCAGCTCCGACCGGATGGTGCAGTTCTTC
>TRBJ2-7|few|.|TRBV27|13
CGTCEFRGREQYF
TGTGGCACATGTGAATTCAGGGGTAGGGAGCAGTACTTC
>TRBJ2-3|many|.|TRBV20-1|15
CSARKGGSPHNTQYF
TGCAGTGCCAGAAAAGGGGGGTCCCCTCATAATACGCAGTATTTT
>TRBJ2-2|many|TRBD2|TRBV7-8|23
CASSFRTGPLTPGLAGWTGELFF
TGTGCCAGCAGCTTTAGGACAGGACCCTTGACACCGGGACTAGCGGGATGGACCGGGGAGCTGTTTTTT
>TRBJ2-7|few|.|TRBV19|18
CASSSAANRGTAPYEQYF
TGTGCCAGTAGTAGCGCGGCCAACCGAGGCACGGCCCCTTACGAGCAGTACTTC
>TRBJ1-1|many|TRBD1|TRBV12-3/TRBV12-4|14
CASSLGTGGTEAFF
TGTGCCAGCAGTTTGGGGACAGGGGGCACTGAAGCTTTCTTT